The next 5 T cell receptor beta chains were all read from a single sample in a study of patients and donors after allogeneic stem cell transplantation. Each CDR3 protein is one row after TCRdb ran MiXCR on the RT-PCR reads. The data hold some 880,000 distinct CDR3 sequences, with more than 15% observed a single time. The sample comprised blood, either unsorted or a sorted T cell fraction (not recorded which). These receptors all stem from a human donor who was either an allogeneic HSCT recipient or a stem cell or donor lymphocyte infusion donor (not recorded which). It is not recorded whose cells these are; they may come from a transplant donor.

This clonotype was recorded a few times. The V gene is TRBV19, the J gene TRBJ2-5; D possibly corresponds to TRBD2 (5 bases). The germline CDR1 and CDR2 sequences are LNHDA and SQIVND (reference sequence). The CDR3 extends over 17 amino acids. V was trimmed by 6 bases and J by 5 bases, leaving 25 bases between them. CDR3 nucleotides: TGTGCCAGTAGCCAAGCCTCTACGACAACCGGGAAGGAGACCCAGTACTTC. This sequence encodes CASSQASTTTGKETQYF.

The chain uses TRBV9 and TRBJ2-2, with D perhaps matching TRBD2 (5 bases). Germline assignment: CDR1 SGDLS and CDR2 YYNGEE. Trimming cost V 3 bases and J 0 bases, with 18 bases left between them. The CDR3 runs to 18 residues. CDR3 residues: CASSAPTKTKTNTGELFF. The CDR3 DNA reads as TGTGCCAGCAGCGCGCCGACTAAGACAAAGACGAACACCGGGGAGCTGTTTTTT. The variable domain in full, completed from reference TRBV9 and TRBJ2-2, reads DSGVTQTPKHLITATGQRVTLRCSPRSGDLSVYWYQQSLDQGLQFLIQYYNGEERAKGNILERFSAQQFPDLHSELNLSSLELGDSALYFCASSAPTKTKTNTGELFFGEGSRLTVL.

The chain employs TRBV4-2 and TRBJ2-1, with 9 bases that match TRBD2. Germline assignment: CDR1 LGHNA and CDR2 YNFKEQ. The CDR3 spans 19 residues. The junction had 9 bases not matched to a gene; V was cut back by 0 bases and J by 0 bases. CDR3 coding DNA: TGTGCCAGCAGCCAAGAGGGACTAGCAGGACTTAGCTCCTACAATGAGCAGTTCTTC. It is translated as CASSQEGLAGLSSYNEQFF.

This clonotype showed up just a few times. The genes are TRBV6-1 and TRBJ1-2; D gene uncertain. Germline lookup yields CDR1 MNHNS and CDR2 SASEGT. The CDR3 has 13 residues. Trimming took off 7 bases at V and 7 bases at J, with 16 bases between the two ends. DNA of the CDR3: TGTGCCAGCAAACGCTCCGGACGAGGTGGCTACACCTTC. Translating gives CASKRSGRGGYTF.

The chain links TRBV10-3 to TRBJ2-7; the match to TRBD2 covers 13 bases. CDR1 is ENHRY and CDR2 is SYGVKD in the germline V gene. The CDR3 is 15 amino acids. V dropped 2 bases and J dropped 5; count of bases not matched to a gene: 3. In nucleotides, the CDR3 is TGTGCCATCAGTGAGCGGGGACTAGCGGGGAACGAGCAGTACTTC. It codes for CAISERGLAGNEQYF.